The clone carrying this TCR beta chain is a singleton in its sample. CDR1 GTSNPN and CDR2 SVGIG come from the germline V gene (reference sequence). CDR3 length: 11 amino acids. V was cut by 4 bases and J by 6 bases, with 8 bases left in between. The entry originates in a study of blood T cell repertoires in COVID-19. The repertoire was sequenced with immunoSEQ multiplex PCR; TCRdb's copy has only in-frame clones and lacks some. The sample lists fewer than 120,000 clones; less than 75% were seen once. Sequencing input: peripheral blood. This clonotype was obtained from a woman in her fifties or sixties with acute or convalescent COVID-19. V and J are TRBV30 and TRBJ2-3; unclear D gene. CDR3 nucleotides: TGTGCCTGGACGGTGATGGATACGCAGTATTTT. Its protein product is CAWTVMDTQYF.